The 31 T cell receptor beta chains presented below share a single source sample, sequenced in a study of blood T cell repertoires in COVID-19. Using immunoSEQ multiplex PCR, the repertoire was profiled, and TCRdb retains in-frame clones only, with some absent. The table records about 33,000 clones, around 85% of them present only once. Specimen: peripheral blood. These receptors all come from a woman aged 80 or older with active or convalescent COVID-19.

This chain connects TRBV5-1 to TRBJ1-1, with a tentative D call TRBD1 (5 bases). The CDR3 loop spans 15 amino acids. V dropped 0 bases and J dropped 1 base, with 10 bases sitting between them. Germline-derived CDR1 and CDR2 are SGHRS and YFSETQ. The CDR3: CASSLVQDSNTEAFF. As DNA, the CDR3 is TGCGCCAGCAGCTTGGTACAGGATTCGAACACTGAAGCTTTCTTT.

Only one count was recorded for this clone. The CDR3 is CASSLVSGIPHNEQFF. The CDR3 DNA sequence: TGTGCCAGCAGCTTGGTATCGGGGATTCCGCACAATGAGCAGTTCTTC. The V gene is TRBV5-4, the J gene TRBJ2-1; perhaps TRBD2 as D (5 bases). Germline CDR1 reads SGHNT; CDR2 reads YYREEE (reference sequence). CDR3 length: 16 residues. The V and J ends lost 0 bases and 5 bases respectively, with 15 bases between them.

The rearrangement joins TRBV5-1 to TRBJ2-6; D possibly corresponds to TRBD1 (6 bases). Germline CDR1 and CDR2: SGHRS and YFSETQ. The V end lost 7 bases, the J end lost 2 bases, and 19 bases lay between the germline ends. The length of the CDR3 is 17 residues. CDR3 nucleotide sequence: TGCGCCAGCGCCCCAGGGGTAAAATCCCCTGGGGCCAACGTCCTGACTTTC. Translated, it gives CASAPGVKSPGANVLTF.

The gene calls are TRBV19 and TRBJ2-2, with 7 positions matching TRBD2. This CDR3 contains 15 residues. The ends lost 6 bases at V and 6 bases at J; junction bases unmatched: 10. Germline V gene lookup returns CDR1 LNHDA and CDR2 SQIVND (reference sequence). CDR3 sequence: CASRAPGGFAGELFF. As DNA, the CDR3 is TGTGCCAGTAGGGCCCCGGGGGGTTTCGCCGGGGAGCTGTTTTTT. The complete variable domain, with remaining parts taken from reference TRBV19 and TRBJ2-2, reads DGGITQSPKYLFRKEGQNVTLSCEQNLNHDAMYWYRQDPGQGLRLIYYSQIVNDFQKGDIAEGYSVSREKKESFPLTVTSAQKNPTAFYLCASRAPGGFAGELFFGEGSRLTVL.

The J gene is TRBJ2-7, the V gene TRBV19; 8 nucleotides agree with TRBD2. Germline values: CDR1 LNHDA, CDR2 SQIVND (reference sequence). This CDR3 comprises 14 residues. Losses at the gene ends were 3 bases for V and 1 base for J; bases not matched to a gene: 2. The DNA of the CDR3 is TGTGCCAGTAGTATTGGCGGGGGGTCCTACGAGCAGTACTTC. Protein: CASSIGGGSYEQYF.

The V call is TRBV5-1, the J call TRBJ2-7, with 8 bases aligning to TRBD2. The germline V gene has CDR1 SGHRS and CDR2 YFSETQ. CDR3 length: 15 residues. V shed 0 bases, J shed 4 bases, and the junction held 6 bases outside the gene matches. In nucleotides, the CDR3 is TGCGCCAGCAGCTTGGGGCTAGCGGGCCGGTACGAGCAGTACTTC. Its protein is CASSLGLAGRYEQYF. The full variable domain, with the rest looked up from reference TRBV5-1 and TRBJ2-7, is KAGVTQTPRYLIKTRGQQVTLSCSPISGHRSVSWYQQTPGQGLQFLFEYFSETQRNKGNFPGRFSGRQFSNSRSEMNVSTLELGDSALYLCASSLGLAGRYEQYFGPGTRLTVT.

V is TRBV2 and J is TRBJ1-2; 11 bases align to TRBD1. Germline V gives CDR1 SNHLY, CDR2 FYNNEI. V dropped 7 bases and J dropped 4; count of bases not matched to a gene: 5. The CDR3 loop spans 14 amino acids. The CDR3 sequence is CASKRTGGLYGYTF. Here the CDR3 DNA reads TGTGCCAGCAAGAGGACAGGGGGCCTCTATGGCTACACCTTC.

The rearrangement links TRBV19 to TRBJ1-2; possible D gene TRBD1, 5 bases. The CDR3 has 14 residues. CDR1 LNHDA and CDR2 SQIVND come from the germline V gene (reference sequence). The ends were cut back, 10 bases at V and 6 bases at J, with 21 bases in the middle. The CDR3 sequence is CAISSGTAIDGYTF. The DNA for the CDR3 is TGTGCCATTTCCTCAGGGACTGCGATAGATGGCTACACCTTC.

This sequence joins TRBV27 and TRBJ2-7; 7 nucleotides match TRBD1. V dropped 4 bases and J dropped 4; count of bases not matched to a gene: 7. The CDR3 length is 14 residues. CDR1 is MNHEY, CDR2 SMNVEV, per germline (reference sequence). CDR3 region: CASSSTGKKYEQYF. The CDR3 DNA sequence: TGTGCCAGCAGTTCGACAGGGAAGAAATACGAGCAGTACTTC.

J is TRBJ1-2 and V is TRBV28, with unresolved D. The CDR3 is made up of 18 amino acids. Per the germline V gene, CDR1 is MDHEN and CDR2 is SYDVKM. Trimming pared 4 bases from V and 4 bases from J, leaving 25 bases between. In DNA form, the CDR3 reads TGTGCCAGCAGTTCATATAAGGAGCCGGGAGCTGCCGCCTATGGCTACACCTTC. Translating gives CASSSYKEPGAAAYGYTF.

The rearrangement links TRBV6-1 to TRBJ2-5, with 9 bases matching TRBD2. The J segment lost 5 bases and the V segment lost 2 bases, leaving 12 bases of the junction unmatched. The CDR3 runs to 17 residues. In germline, CDR1 is MNHNS, CDR2 SASEGT. Here the CDR3 DNA reads TGTGCCAGCAGTGAATGGGCGACTAGCGGAACAAGGGAGACCCAGTACTTC. Translation: CASSEWATSGTRETQYF.

The V gene is TRBV19, the J gene TRBJ2-3, with TRBD2 identical over 9 bases. The germline V gene has CDR1 LNHDA and CDR2 SQIVND (reference sequence). The CDR3 is 14 residues long. Trimming removed 7 bases from V and 4 bases from J; junction bases left unmatched: 6. CDR3: CASKLRGGSDTQYF. Here the CDR3 DNA reads TGTGCCAGTAAATTGCGGGGGGGCTCAGATACGCAGTATTTT. Supplemented by reference TRBV19 and TRBJ2-3, the full variable domain reads DGGITQSPKYLFRKEGQNVTLSCEQNLNHDAMYWYRQDPGQGLRLIYYSQIVNDFQKGDIAEGYSVSREKKESFPLTVTSAQKNPTAFYLCASKLRGGSDTQYFGPGTRLTVL.

The J gene is TRBJ2-1, the V gene TRBV2; tentative D call: TRBD2 (5 bases). Germline-derived CDR1 and CDR2 are SNHLY and FYNNEI. This CDR3 region has 11 residues. Trimming pared 11 bases from V and 2 bases from J, leaving 7 bases between. For the CDR3, the DNA is TGTGCCGACGGGGCCTACAATGAGCAGTTCTTC. This translates into CADGAYNEQFF.

Only one count was recorded for this clone. The V gene is TRBV6-5, the J gene TRBJ2-7, with D perhaps TRBD2 (5 bases). Trimming took off 7 bases at V and 6 bases at J, with 16 bases between the two ends. Germline V lookup: CDR1 MNHEY, CDR2 SVGAGI. The CDR3 has 13 residues. CDR3 sequence (DNA): TGTGCCAGCAACGTACCCGGGGTAGGCGAGCAGTACTTC. Encoded protein: CASNVPGVGEQYF.

This rearrangement joins TRBV9 to TRBJ1-1, with D possibly TRBD1 on 6 matching bases. The CDR3 length is 14 residues. V dropped 3 bases and J dropped 6 bases, with 15 bases sitting between them. The germline gives CDR1 SGDLS, CDR2 YYNGEE. The CDR3 DNA is TGTGCCAGCAGCGAGGGGGTGGTGGGGCCTGAAGCTTTCTTT. The encoded protein is CASSEGVVGPEAFF.

This clone was detected only once. The chain links TRBV10-3 to TRBJ2-7; 10 bases are shared with TRBD1. The CDR3 runs 13 residues. Germline V CDR1 and CDR2: ENHRY, SYGVKD. The V gene end was trimmed by 7 bases and the J gene end by 3 bases; junction bases not matched to a gene: 3. Written as DNA, the CDR3 is TGTGCCATCACTCGGGACAGGGGCTACGAGCAGTACTTC. It specifies CAITRDRGYEQYF.

The rearrangement links TRBV19 to TRBJ1-5, with D possibly matching TRBD1 (5 bases). Trimming stripped 4 bases from V and 4 bases from J, with 14 bases between. Germline V gene lookup returns CDR1 LNHDA and CDR2 SQIVND (reference sequence). The CDR3 is made up of 15 amino acids. The CDR3 reads CASSSQGGWNQPQHF. The CDR3, as DNA: TGTGCCAGTAGTAGCCAGGGAGGATGGAATCAGCCCCAGCATTTT.

The rearrangement uses TRBV3-1 (or the pseudogene TRBV3-2) and TRBJ1-5; 7 nucleotides match TRBD1. The CDR3 length is 13 residues. CDR1 is LGHDT and CDR2 is YNNKEL in the germline V gene (reference sequence). Trimming cost V 3 bases and J 7 bases; bases outside gene matches: 3. As DNA, the CDR3 is TGTGCCAGCAGCCAGGCAGGGGGACAGCCCCAGCATTTT. Its protein product is CASSQAGGQPQHF.

The genes are TRBV18 and TRBJ2-1; a weak D match, TRBD2 (6 bases). Germline V gene lookup returns CDR1 KGHSH and CDR2 LQKENI. The CDR3 is made up of 14 amino acids. V lost 6 bases to trimming and J lost 3 bases, with 12 bases between them. CDR3: CASSSLGGYNEQFF. The CDR3 DNA reads as TGTGCCAGCTCCTCGTTGGGGGGCTACAATGAGCAGTTCTTC.

This clone was detected once. J is TRBJ2-7 and V is TRBV2; possible D gene TRBD1, 6 bases. CDR3 length: 14 amino acids. Trimming took 2 bases from V and 2 from J, leaving 10 bases between them. The germline V gene encodes CDR1 SNHLY and CDR2 FYNNEI. The CDR3 protein is CASSERGNPYEQYF. The CDR3 DNA reads TGTGCCAGCAGTGAAAGGGGGAACCCCTACGAGCAGTACTTC.

The chain recombines TRBV5-1 with TRBJ2-2, with 7 positions matching TRBD2. CDR1 and CDR2 from the germline V gene are SGHRS and YFSETQ. V dropped 3 bases and J dropped 6; count of bases not matched to a gene: 14. CDR3 length equals 17 residues. CDR3 nucleotides: TGCGCCAGCAGCTGGTTTTTCCAGCTAGCGGCCGCCGGGGAGCTGTTTTTT. It yields the protein CASSWFFQLAAAGELFF.

The chain has TRBV3-1 (or the pseudogene TRBV3-2) and TRBJ2-5; D is ambiguous. CDR3 length: 12 residues. V lost 5 bases and J 4 bases, leaving 8 bases between the germline ends. Per germline, CDR1 LGHDT and CDR2 YNNKEL (reference sequence). CDR3 nucleotides: TGTGCCAGCAGCTCCGGCGGAGAGACCCAGTACTTC. Protein sequence: CASSSGGETQYF.

This chain joins TRBV5-1 and TRBJ1-6; D unclear. Deletions cut 4 bases from V and 3 bases from J, with 8 bases between. The CDR3 contains 14 residues. The germline gives CDR1 SGHRS, CDR2 YFSETQ. In nucleotides, the CDR3 is TGCGCCAGCAGCGACACAGTCTATAATTCACCCCTCCACTTT. Translating it yields CASSDTVYNSPLHF.

The chain joins TRBV27 to TRBJ2-7, with D uncertain. Germline V CDR1 and CDR2: MNHEY, SMNVEV (reference sequence). The V gene lost 7 bases and the J gene lost 5 bases, with 21 bases spanning the gap. This CDR3 has 15 residues. The CDR3: CASNLLSYLRHEQYF. The CDR3 DNA reads TGTGCCAGCAATCTACTAAGCTACCTCAGACACGAGCAGTACTTC.

The chain carries TRBV5-5 and TRBJ1-1, with D possibly being TRBD1 (5 bases). Germline V gene sequence: CDR1 SGHKS, CDR2 YYEKEE (reference sequence). The CDR3 loop spans 15 amino acids. Trimming pared 0 bases from V and 0 bases from J, leaving 9 bases between. Here the CDR3 reads CASSLVGALNTEAFF. CDR3 bases: TGTGCCAGCAGCTTGGTTGGGGCCCTGAACACTGAAGCTTTCTTT.

The chain carries TRBV28 and TRBJ2-5; 9 bases map to TRBD1. The CDR3 has 15 residues. With 1 base clipped from V and 5 bases from J, the junction kept 5 bases outside the gene matches. Germline CDR1 and CDR2: MDHEN and SYDVKM. The CDR3 reads CASSLSWDRVETQYF. In DNA, the CDR3 is TGTGCCAGCAGTTTATCCTGGGACAGGGTGGAGACCCAGTACTTC.

The chain links TRBV7-7 to TRBJ2-1; D remains ambiguous. V lost 4 bases and J 0 bases, leaving 10 bases between the germline ends. Germline CDR1 and CDR2: SSHAT and FNYEAQ (reference sequence). The CDR3 covers 15 residues. CDR3 region: CASSYDLSSYNEQFF. The CDR3 DNA is TGTGCCAGCAGCTATGACTTAAGCTCCTACAATGAGCAGTTCTTC.

This chain connects TRBV5-1 to TRBJ2-6, with 11 bases aligning to TRBD1. The CDR3 spans 17 residues. From germline, CDR1 is SGHRS and CDR2 YFSETQ. Trimming cost V 4 bases and J 3 bases; bases outside gene matches: 6. The CDR3 nucleotides read TGCGCCAGCAGCATCGGACAGGGGGCTATTGGGGCCAACGTCCTGACTTTC. This gives the protein CASSIGQGAIGANVLTF.

V gene TRBV2 combines with J gene TRBJ2-7, with TRBD2 matching 11 bases. The CDR3 spans 18 residues. The V gene end was trimmed by 2 bases and the J gene end by 2 bases; junction bases not matched to a gene: 11. Germline CDR1 SNHLY, CDR2 FYNNEI. The CDR3 region has the DNA TGTGCCAGCAGTGAATCGAGGCTAGCGGGGGGAACGACCTACGAGCAGTACTTC. It encodes CASSESRLAGGTTYEQYF.

The chain employs TRBV13 and TRBJ1-2; 9 bases line up with TRBD1. In germline, CDR1 is PRHDT, CDR2 FYEKMQ (reference sequence). The CDR3 runs to 14 residues. The trim removed 7 bases at V and 8 bases at J, leaving 11 bases unmatched. The CDR3 region is CASTGTGMVWGYTF. The CDR3 coding sequence is TGTGCCAGCACCGGGACAGGGATGGTATGGGGCTACACCTTC.

The chain uses TRBV9 and TRBJ1-2; no clear D. The germline gives CDR1 SGDLS, CDR2 YYNGEE. V dropped 4 bases and J dropped 13 bases, with 5 bases sitting between them. CDR3 size: 8 residues. The CDR3 bases are TGTGCCAGCAGCTCTTTCACCTTC. Translated: CASSSFTF.